Only a few counts were recorded for the clone carrying this T cell receptor beta chain. No antigen is known for it. Study-level findings and limits: Greatest tumor Treg TCR overlap was with tumor naive CD4+ cells.

The CDR3 length is 16 residues. In germline, CDR1 is MDHEN, CDR2 SYDVKM. Unmatched junction bases numbered 16, after V lost 4 bases and J lost 8 bases. Purified naive CD4+ T cells were depleted of CD25+ Tregs. Constant-region reverse primers amplified full-length variable regions, followed by semi-nested Nested Universal Primer A PCR. Each CDR3 protein gets one entry after TCRdb re-called the 5' RACE reads with MiXCR. This table has about 54,000 distinct CDR3 sequences, 17% appearing once. The receptor was isolated from a female donor with breast cancer. Sequenced material: naive CD4+ T cells sorted from blood. Subset specified: naive CD4+ T cells, CD4+CD45RA+CD25-. V usage is TRBV28 and J usage is TRBJ1-2; TRBD1 agrees at 7 bases. For the CDR3, the DNA is TGTGCCAGCAGTTCGCCCGACCGACAGGGAATGTGGGGCTACACCTTC. This gives the protein CASSSPDRQGMWGYTF.